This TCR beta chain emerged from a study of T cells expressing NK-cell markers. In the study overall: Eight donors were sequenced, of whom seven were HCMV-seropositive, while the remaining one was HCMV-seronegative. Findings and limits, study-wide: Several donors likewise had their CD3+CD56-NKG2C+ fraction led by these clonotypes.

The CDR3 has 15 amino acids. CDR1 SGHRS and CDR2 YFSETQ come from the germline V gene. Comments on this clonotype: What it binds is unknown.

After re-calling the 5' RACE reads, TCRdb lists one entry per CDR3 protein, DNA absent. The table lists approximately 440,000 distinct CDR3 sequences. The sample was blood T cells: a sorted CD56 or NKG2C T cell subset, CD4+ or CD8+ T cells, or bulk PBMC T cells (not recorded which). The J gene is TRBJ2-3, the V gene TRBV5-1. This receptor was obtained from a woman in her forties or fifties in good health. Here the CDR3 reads CASSLAPGNTDTQYF.